This T cell receptor (beta chain) was sequenced for a study of T cell changes during pregnancy in multiple sclerosis. Germline V gene lookup returns CDR1 LNHDA and CDR2 SQIVND (reference sequence). V lost 2 bases and J lost 4, with 19 bases in between. This CDR3 is 17 amino acids long. TCRdb's copy holds only in-frame clones and misses some; the assay was immunoSEQ multiplex PCR. The sample yields 40,000 to 50,000 clones, approximately 80% seen once. The receptor was derived from a female donor with multiple sclerosis, enrolled in a pregnancy study. The rearrangement uses TRBV19 and TRBJ2-3; weak D call: TRBD2 (6 bases). Sequences were derived from CD4+ T cells from peripheral blood mononuclear cells, sampled before pregnancy. CDR3 nucleotide sequence: TGTGCCAGTAGTATAACGGGTCTCGGGGGATCAGCAGATACGCAGTATTTT. This encodes CASSITGLGGSADTQYF.